The clone carrying this T cell receptor (beta chain) is a singleton in its sample. Deletions cut 3 bases from V and 0 bases from J, with 6 bases between. Per germline, CDR1 KGHSH and CDR2 LQKENI. CDR3 length equals 14 residues. TCRdb's copy holds only in-frame clones and misses some; the assay was immunoSEQ multiplex PCR. This sample has 9,400 or so clones, with approximately 78% found just once. The sample's time point: neoterminal ileum biopsy at postoperative endoscopy, about 6 months after surgery. The data are from a study of T cell repertoires in ileal Crohn's disease. The genes are TRBV18 and TRBJ1-5; D ambiguous. The receptor was derived from an adult with Crohn's disease. Sequencing was carried out using ileal tissue. This CDR3 reads CASSPGNSNQPQHF. CDR3 DNA: TGTGCCAGCTCACCGGGCAATAGCAATCAGCCCCAGCATTTT.